The present entry profiles one T cell receptor beta chain with its context. Sequencing used immunoSEQ multiplex PCR; TCRdb keeps in-frame clones, though not all of them. The table lists roughly 110,000 clones, roughly 81% of them singletons, with about 10% in the top ten. V was pared by 5 bases and J by 7 bases, with 6 bases of the junction left unmatched. From germline, CDR1 is MNHEY and CDR2 SVGAGI. CDR3 length: 13 amino acids. This entry comes from a study of blood T cell repertoires in COVID-19. Turning to the study itself: Donors in the United States, Italy and Spain gave samples during acute or convalescent COVID-19. T cells, B-cell-depleted T cells, or PBMCs supplied cDNA or gDNA.

The chain employs TRBV6-5 and TRBJ1-2; TRBD1 agrees at 8 bases. Sequencing was carried out using peripheral blood. This TCR derives from a human donor in a cohort sampled during active COVID-19. CDR3 sequence: CASSLTDRVGYTF. The CDR3, as DNA: TGTGCCAGCAGTCTTACGGACAGGGTTGGCTACACCTTC.